This T cell receptor beta chain was sequenced during a study of cytomegalovirus exposure and HLA in healthy donors. The overall study: Researchers found that approximately 85% of under 450 genotyped donors fell within the Caucasian-associated ancestry cluster.

Study-wide findings and caveats: TCR beta chain V- and J-gene trimming was linked, in a later analysis, to a missense variant in DCLRE1C.

The PCR made use of 60 Vbeta and 13 Jbeta primers. Here immunoSEQ multiplex PCR was the method, and the copy in TCRdb shows in-frame clones only, minus some. This sample has about 97,000 clones; around 10% occur once, and the top ten carry just over 5%. This clone was seen a few times. What it recognizes is unknown. Trimming cost V 4 bases and J 1 base, with 14 bases left between them. Germline-derived CDR1 and CDR2 are GTSNPN and SVGIG (reference sequence). The CDR3 spans 15 residues. Donors sampled were nominally healthy, though unrecorded immune exposures were likely. The V gene is TRBV30, the J gene TRBJ1-3; the D gene is possibly TRBD1 (6 bases). This sequence was found in a man in his forties or fifties in good health and CMV-seropositive. Sequencing used PBMCs. CDR3 amino acids: CAWNWDTKSGNTIYF. The CDR3, as DNA: TGTGCCTGGAATTGGGACACAAAATCTGGAAACACCATATATTTT. Supplemented by reference TRBV30 and TRBJ1-3, the full variable domain reads SQTIHQWPATLVQPVGSPLSLECTVEGTSNPNLYWYRQAAGRGLQLLFYSVGIGQISSEVPQNLSASRPQDRQFILSSKKLLLSDSGFYLCAWNWDTKSGNTIYFGEGSWLTVV.